The clone carrying this TCR beta chain was recorded only once. What it recognizes is unknown. This sample was taken from a study of cytotoxic CD8 clonotypes in ibrutinib-treated CLL. This CDR3 has 15 residues. Trimming took 5 bases from V and 7 from J, leaving 20 bases between them. Germline CDR1 is ENHRY and CDR2 is SYGVKD. Deep sequencing aimed at 1 in 200,000 to 1 in 1 million T cells' resolution. Libraries were prepared by immunoSEQ multiplex PCR; TCRdb keeps only in-frame clonotypes and omits some of them. The repertoire holds around 77,000 clones, with around 82% as singletons. General study findings and limits: Progressing and sustained-remission patients had different sampling times.

This chain uses TRBV10-3 with TRBJ2-5, with D possibly TRBD2 on 5 matching bases. The sample was PBMCs, taken at disease progression, from a patient treated with ibrutinib. The source is a human donor with chronic lymphocytic leukemia. CDR3 nucleotide sequence: TGTGCCATCAGTCCCACTATTGAACGCGAGGGGACCCAGTACTTC. Its translation is CAISPTIEREGTQYF.